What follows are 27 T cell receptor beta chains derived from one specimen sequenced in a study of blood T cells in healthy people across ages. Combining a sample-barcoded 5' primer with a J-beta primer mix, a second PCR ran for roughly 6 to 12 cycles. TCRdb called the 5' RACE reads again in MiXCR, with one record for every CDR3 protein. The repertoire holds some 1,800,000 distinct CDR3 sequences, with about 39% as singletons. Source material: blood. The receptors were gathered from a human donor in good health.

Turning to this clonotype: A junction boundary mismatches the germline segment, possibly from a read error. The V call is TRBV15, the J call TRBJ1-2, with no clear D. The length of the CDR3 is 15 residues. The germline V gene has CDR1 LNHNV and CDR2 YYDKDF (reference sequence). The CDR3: CAISRDRDANYGYTF. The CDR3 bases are TGTGCCATCAGCAGAGATCGTGACGCTAACTATGGCTACACCTTC.

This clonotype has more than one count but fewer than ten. CDR3 bases: TGCAGCGTCCTAGGCGATGCAACTAATGAAAAACTGTTTTTT. Translating it yields CSVLGDATNEKLFF. The chain has TRBV29-1 and TRBJ1-4; the D is unclear. This CDR3 is 14 amino acids long. V was shortened by 6 bases and J by 0 bases, with 11 bases between the two germline ends. Germline loops: CDR1 SQVTM, CDR2 ANQGSEA. The entire variable domain, with the rest obtained from reference TRBV29-1 and TRBJ1-4, is as follows: SAVISQKPSRDICQRGTSLTIQCQVDSQVTMMFWYRQQPGQSLTLIATANQGSEATYESGFVIDKFPISRPNLTFSTLTVSNMSPEDSSIYLCSVLGDATNEKLFFGSGTQLSVL.

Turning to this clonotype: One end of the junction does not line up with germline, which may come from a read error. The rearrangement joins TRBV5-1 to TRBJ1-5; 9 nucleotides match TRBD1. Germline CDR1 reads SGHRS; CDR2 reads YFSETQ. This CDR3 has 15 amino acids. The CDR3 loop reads CASSLGTGSYQPQHF. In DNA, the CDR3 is TGTGCCAGCAGCTTAGGGACAGGGAGTTATCAGCCCCAGCATTTT.

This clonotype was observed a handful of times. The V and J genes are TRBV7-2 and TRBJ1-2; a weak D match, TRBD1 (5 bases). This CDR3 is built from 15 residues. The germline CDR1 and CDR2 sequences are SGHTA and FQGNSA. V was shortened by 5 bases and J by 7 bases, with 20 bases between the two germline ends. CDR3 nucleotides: TGTGCCAGCAGCACCCAAGGGGAACAGGCTGCTGGCTACACCTTC. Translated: CASSTQGEQAAGYTF.

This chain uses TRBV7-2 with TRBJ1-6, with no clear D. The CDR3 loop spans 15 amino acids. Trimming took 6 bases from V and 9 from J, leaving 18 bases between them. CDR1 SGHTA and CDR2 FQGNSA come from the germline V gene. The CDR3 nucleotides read TGTGCCAGCAGGTTGGCAGCCACCCTTGGTTCACCCCTCCACTTT. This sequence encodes CASRLAATLGSPLHF. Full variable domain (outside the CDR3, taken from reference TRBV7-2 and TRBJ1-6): GAGVSQSPSNKVTEKGKDVELRCDPISGHTALYWYRQSLGQGLEFLIYFQGNSAPDKSGLPSDRFSAERTGGSVSTLTIQRTQQEDSAVYLCASRLAATLGSPLHFGNGTRLTVT.

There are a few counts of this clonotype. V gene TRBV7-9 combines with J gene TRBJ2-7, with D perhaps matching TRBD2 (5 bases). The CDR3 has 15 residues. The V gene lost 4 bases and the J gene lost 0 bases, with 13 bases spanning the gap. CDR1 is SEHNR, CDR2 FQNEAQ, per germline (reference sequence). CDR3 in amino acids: CASSYPGRSSYEQYF. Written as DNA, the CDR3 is TGTGCCAGCAGCTATCCGGGAAGAAGCTCCTACGAGCAGTACTTC.

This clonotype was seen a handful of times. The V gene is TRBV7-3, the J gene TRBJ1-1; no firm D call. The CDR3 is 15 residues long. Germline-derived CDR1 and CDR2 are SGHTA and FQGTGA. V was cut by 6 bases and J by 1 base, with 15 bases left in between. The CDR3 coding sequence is TGTGCCAGCAGTCGGGGAGGGCAGACGAACACTGAAGCTTTCTTT. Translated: CASSRGGQTNTEAFF. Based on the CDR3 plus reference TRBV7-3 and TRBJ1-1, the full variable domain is GAGVSQTPSNKVTEKGKYVELRCDPISGHTALYWYRQSLGQGPEFLIYFQGTGAADDSGLPNDRFFAVRPEGSVSTLKIQRTERGDSAVYLCASSRGGQTNTEAFFGQGTRLTVV.

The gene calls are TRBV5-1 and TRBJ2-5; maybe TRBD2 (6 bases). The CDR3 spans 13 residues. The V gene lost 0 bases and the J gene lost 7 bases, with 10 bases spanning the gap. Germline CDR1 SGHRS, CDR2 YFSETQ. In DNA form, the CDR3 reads TGCGCCAGCAGCTTGGCCGAAGCGGGGACCCAGTACTTC. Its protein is CASSLAEAGTQYF.

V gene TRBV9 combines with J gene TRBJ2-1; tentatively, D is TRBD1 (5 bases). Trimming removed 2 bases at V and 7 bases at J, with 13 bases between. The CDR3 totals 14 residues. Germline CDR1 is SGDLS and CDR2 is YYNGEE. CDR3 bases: TGTGCCAGCAGCGTGCAGGGTCAGAGGAATGAGCAGTTCTTC. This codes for CASSVQGQRNEQFF.

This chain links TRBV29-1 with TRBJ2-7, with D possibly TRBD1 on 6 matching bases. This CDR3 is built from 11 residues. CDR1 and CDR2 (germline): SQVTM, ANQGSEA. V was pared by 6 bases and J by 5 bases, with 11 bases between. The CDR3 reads CSVGGQDEQYF. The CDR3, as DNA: TGCAGCGTAGGGGGTCAGGACGAGCAGTACTTC.

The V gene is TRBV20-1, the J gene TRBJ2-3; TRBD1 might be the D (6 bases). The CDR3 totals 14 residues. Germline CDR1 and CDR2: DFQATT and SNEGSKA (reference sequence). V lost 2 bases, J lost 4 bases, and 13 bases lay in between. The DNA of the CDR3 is TGCAGTGCTAGAATCCCACAGGGACCAGATACGCAGTATTTT. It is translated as CSARIPQGPDTQYF.

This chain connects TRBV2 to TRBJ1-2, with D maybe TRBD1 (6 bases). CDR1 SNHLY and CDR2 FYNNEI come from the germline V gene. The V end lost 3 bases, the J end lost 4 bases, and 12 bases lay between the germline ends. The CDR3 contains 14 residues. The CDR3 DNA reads TGTGCCAGCAGTGAGGAAACAGGGTTCTATGGCTACACCTTC. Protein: CASSEETGFYGYTF. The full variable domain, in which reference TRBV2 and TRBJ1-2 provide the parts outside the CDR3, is EPEVTQTPSHQVTQMGQEVILRCVPISNHLYFYWYRQILGQKVEFLVSFYNNEISEKSEIFDDQFSVERPDGSNFTLKIRSTKLEDSAMYFCASSEETGFYGYTFGSGTRLTVV.

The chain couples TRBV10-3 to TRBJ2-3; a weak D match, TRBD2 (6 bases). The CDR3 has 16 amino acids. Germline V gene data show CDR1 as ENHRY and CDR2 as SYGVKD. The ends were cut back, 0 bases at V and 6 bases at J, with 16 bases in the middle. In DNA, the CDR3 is TGTGCCATCAGTGAGTCGGTGGGCGGAGGGAAGGATACGCAGTATTTT. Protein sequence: CAISESVGGGKDTQYF.

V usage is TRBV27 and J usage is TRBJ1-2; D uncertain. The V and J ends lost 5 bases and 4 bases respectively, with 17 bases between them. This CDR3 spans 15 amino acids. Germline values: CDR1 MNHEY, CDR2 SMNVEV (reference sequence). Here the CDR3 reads CASSISGVMGYGYTF. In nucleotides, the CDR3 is TGTGCCAGCAGTATTTCCGGGGTTATGGGCTATGGCTACACCTTC.

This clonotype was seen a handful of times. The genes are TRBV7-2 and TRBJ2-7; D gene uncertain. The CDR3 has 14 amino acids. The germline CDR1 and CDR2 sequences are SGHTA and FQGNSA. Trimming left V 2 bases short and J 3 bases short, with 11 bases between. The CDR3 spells CASSLQQSLYEQYF. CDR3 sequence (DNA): TGTGCCAGCAGCTTACAACAGAGCCTCTACGAGCAGTACTTC.

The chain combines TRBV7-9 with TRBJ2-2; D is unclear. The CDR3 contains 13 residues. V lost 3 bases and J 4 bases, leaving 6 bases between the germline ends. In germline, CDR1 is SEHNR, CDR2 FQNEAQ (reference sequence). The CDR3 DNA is TGTGCCAGCAGCTTTCTCCTCACCGGGGAGCTGTTTTTT. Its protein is CASSFLLTGELFF.

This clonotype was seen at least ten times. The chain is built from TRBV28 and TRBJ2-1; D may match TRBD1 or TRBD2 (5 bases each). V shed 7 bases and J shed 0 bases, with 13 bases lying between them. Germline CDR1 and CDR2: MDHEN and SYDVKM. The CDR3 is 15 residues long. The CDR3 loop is CASTPWGSSYNEQFF. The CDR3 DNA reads TGTGCCAGCACCCCGTGGGGGAGCTCCTACAATGAGCAGTTCTTC.

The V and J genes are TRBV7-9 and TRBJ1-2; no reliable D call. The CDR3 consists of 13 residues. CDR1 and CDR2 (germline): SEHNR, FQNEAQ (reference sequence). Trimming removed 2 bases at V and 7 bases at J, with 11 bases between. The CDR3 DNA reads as TGTGCCAGCAGCTTATCCGTGGAGGCTGGCTACACCTTC. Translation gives CASSLSVEAGYTF.

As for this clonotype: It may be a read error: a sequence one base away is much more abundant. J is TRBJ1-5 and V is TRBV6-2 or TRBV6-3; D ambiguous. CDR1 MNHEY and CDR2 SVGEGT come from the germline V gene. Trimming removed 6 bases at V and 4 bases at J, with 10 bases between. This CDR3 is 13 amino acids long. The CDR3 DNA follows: TGTGCCAGCAGGTTGACGGAAAATCAGCCCCAGCATTTT. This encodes CASRLTENQPQHF.

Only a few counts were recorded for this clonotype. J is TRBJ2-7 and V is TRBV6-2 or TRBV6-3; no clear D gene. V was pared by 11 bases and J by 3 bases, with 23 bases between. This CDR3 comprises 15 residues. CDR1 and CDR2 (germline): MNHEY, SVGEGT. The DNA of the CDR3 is TGTGCCGCCAGCAGGAGCCGGAACGCGAACTACGAGCAGTACTTC. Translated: CAASRSRNANYEQYF.

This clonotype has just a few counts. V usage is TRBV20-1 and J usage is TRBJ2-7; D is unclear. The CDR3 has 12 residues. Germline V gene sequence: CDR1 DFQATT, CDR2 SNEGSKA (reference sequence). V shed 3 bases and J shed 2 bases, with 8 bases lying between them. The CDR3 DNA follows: TGCAGTGCTAGTAGAGGAACCTACGAGCAGTACTTC. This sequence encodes CSASRGTYEQYF.

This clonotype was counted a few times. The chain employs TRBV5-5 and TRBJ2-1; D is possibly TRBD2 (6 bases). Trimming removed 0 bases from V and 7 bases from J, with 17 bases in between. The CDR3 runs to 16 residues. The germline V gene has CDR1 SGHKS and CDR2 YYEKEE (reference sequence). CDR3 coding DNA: TGTGCCAGCAGCTTGGGAAGTCGGCTAGCGTGGAATGAGCAGTTCTTC. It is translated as CASSLGSRLAWNEQFF.

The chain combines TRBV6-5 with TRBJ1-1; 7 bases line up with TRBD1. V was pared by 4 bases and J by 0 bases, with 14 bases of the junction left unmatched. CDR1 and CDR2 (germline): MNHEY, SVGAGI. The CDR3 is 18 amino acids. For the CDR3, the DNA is TGTGCCAGCAGTTTCGTTATAGGAGGGGGCCAAATGAACACTGAAGCTTTCTTT. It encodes CASSFVIGGGQMNTEAFF.

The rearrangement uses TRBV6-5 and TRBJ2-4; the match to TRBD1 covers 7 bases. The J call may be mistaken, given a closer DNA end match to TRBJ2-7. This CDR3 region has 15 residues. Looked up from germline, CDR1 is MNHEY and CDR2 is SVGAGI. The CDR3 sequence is CASSYSRGRVYEQYF. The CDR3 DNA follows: TGTGCCAGCAGTTACTCGAGGGGGCGCGTCTACGAGCAGTACTTC.

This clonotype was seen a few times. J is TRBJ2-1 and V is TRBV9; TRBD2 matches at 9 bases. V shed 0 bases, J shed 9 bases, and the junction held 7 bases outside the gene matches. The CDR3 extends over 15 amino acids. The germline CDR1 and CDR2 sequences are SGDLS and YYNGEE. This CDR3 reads CASSVGGGTSLEQFF. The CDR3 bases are TGTGCCAGCAGCGTAGGAGGGGGGACTAGCCTTGAGCAGTTCTTC.

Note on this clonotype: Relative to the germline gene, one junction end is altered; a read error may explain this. The CDR3 is CASTLIENEQFF. In DNA form, the CDR3 reads TGTGCCAGCACCTTAATAGAGAATGAGCAGTTCTTC. The chain joins TRBV7-9 to TRBJ2-1, with no clear D. Germline CDR1 SEHNR, CDR2 FQNEAQ (reference sequence). This CDR3 region has 12 residues. The whole variable domain, filled in from reference TRBV7-9 and TRBJ2-1, reads DTGVSQNPRHKITKRGQNVTFRCDPISEHNRLYWYRQTLGQGPEFLTYFQNEAQLEKSRLLSDRFSAERPKGSFSTLEIQRTEQGDSAMYLCASTLIENEQFFGPGTRLTVL.

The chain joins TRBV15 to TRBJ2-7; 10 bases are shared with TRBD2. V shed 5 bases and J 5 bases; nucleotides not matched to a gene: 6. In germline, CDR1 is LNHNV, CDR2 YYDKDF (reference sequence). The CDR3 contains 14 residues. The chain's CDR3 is CATSEAGGPHEQYF. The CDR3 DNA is TGTGCCACCAGCGAAGCGGGGGGGCCCCACGAGCAGTACTTC.